This T cell receptor (beta chain) was identified in a study of CD8 T cells in ankylosing spondylitis. Germline V gene data show CDR1 as DFQATT and CDR2 as SNEGSKA (reference sequence). CDR3 size: 12 residues. V lost 6 bases and J lost 3, with 11 bases in between. Regarding the study as a whole: A number of the motif variants had already been described in reactive arthritis synovial fluid and blood.

Quantitative 5'-RACE with molecular barcodes produced the TCR beta libraries. One entry per CDR3 protein results from TCRdb running MiXCR on the 5' RACE reads. The sample lists around 250,000 distinct CDR3 sequences; around 10% were seen once. Comments on this clonotype: As yet, its antigen is unknown.

This clonotype originated in a male donor with ankylosing spondylitis or in good health (not recorded which). Input material: blood, either unsorted or a sorted T cell fraction (not recorded which). The chain joins TRBV20-1 to TRBJ1-2; the D gene is possibly TRBD1 (5 bases). CDR3 residues: CSAAGPYYGYTF. In nucleotides, the CDR3 is TGCAGTGCAGCAGGGCCTTACTATGGCTACACCTTC.